The TCR beta chain described here comes from a study of chemoradiotherapy in HPV16-positive cancers. Study-wide results and caveats: Non-HPV-specific T cells did not expand in tumors during treatment, whereas candidate HPV-specific clones and E7-related motifs did.

This clone was picked up a small number of times. Its antigen is as yet unknown. Repertoires were sampled repeatedly during chemoradiotherapy. Libraries were prepared by immunoSEQ multiplex PCR; TCRdb keeps only in-frame clonotypes and omits some of them. Found here are about 53,000 clones, under 95% of them singletons; the top ten hold 2.5% to 4%. With 0 bases removed from V and 1 base from J, the gap between germline ends came to 16 bases. Germline CDR1 reads SEHNR; CDR2 reads FQNEAQ (reference sequence). The CDR3 runs to 18 residues. The receptor comes from a human donor with HPV-associated anogenital cancer. Specimen: blood, collected from a patient who underwent chemoradiotherapy. The chain employs TRBV7-9 and TRBJ2-1; the D gene is possibly TRBD2 (5 bases). CDR3 region: CASSLARAARLSYNEQFF. The CDR3 region has the DNA TGTGCCAGCAGCTTAGCGCGGGCAGCCCGGTTGTCCTACAATGAGCAGTTCTTC.